The entry that follows covers one T cell receptor beta chain sequence. The target antigen is unknown. A read error may account for a junction end that differs from germline. Germline CDR1 DFQATT, CDR2 SNEGSKA (reference sequence). The CDR3 runs to 15 residues. The data belong to a study of blood T cells in healthy people across ages. Combining a sample-barcoded 5' primer with a J-beta primer mix, a second PCR ran for about 7 to 11 cycles. TCRdb re-called the 5' RACE reads with MiXCR, one entry per CDR3 protein. The sample lists roughly 1.9 million distinct CDR3 sequences; 35% to 50% were seen once. Study results and limitations: The long-lived group displayed more naive CD4+ cells, plus higher diversity, than the aged donors did.

Total RNA extracted from each sample amounted to at least 5.5 micrograms. This receptor was taken from a human donor in good health. Material: blood. The chain carries TRBV20-1 and TRBJ2-6; D assignment may be TRBD1 or TRBD2 (5 bases each). The CDR3 sequence is CSAPLGLAGADVLTF. DNA for the CDR3: TGCAGTGCTCCACTAGGGCTGGCCGGGGCCGACGTCCTGACTTTC.